The present TCR beta chain was sequenced within a study of cytomegalovirus exposure and HLA in healthy donors (TCRdb year 2017). Study-level background: An earlier analysis of fewer than 750 of the donors reported about 300 Gb of sequence data and around 120 million unique TCR beta sequences obtained from roughly 170 million T cells. Using immunosequencing, the study profiled T cell repertoires from 500 to 800 subjects and related those repertoires to cytomegalovirus serostatus. Among under 450 genotyped donors of the cohort, an average of about 240,000 unique TCR beta nucleotide sequences were sequenced per donor, roughly a sixth of them non-productive. The study combined high-throughput TCR immunosequencing, statistical association of individual TCRs with disease status, and machine learning to predict cytomegalovirus infection status. Of the roughly 400 genotyped donors, 65% to 90% fell in the genetic ancestry cluster associated with self-reported Caucasian donors. Several DR-DQ haplotypes were treated as single units for association and clustering because of strong linkage in the cohort. Rather than drawing on any new phenotypic data, the later analysis identified candidate immune exposures from TCR beta sequences and the way those sequences occurred across donors. In a later analysis, previously published TCR beta repertoires from some 640 donors were re-analyzed and high-resolution HLA genotyping was added so that TCR occurrence patterns could be studied. In a later genetic analysis, genome-wide SNP genotypes for about three fifths of the roughly 670 donors were used, and that subset was treated as a discovery cohort. Donor age, sex, ethnicity and CMV serostatus were collected together with the repertoire data. Along with the approximately 700-subject first cohort, a separate validation cohort of some 130 different subjects was used. Typing coverage differed by locus: A, B, C, DRB1 and DQB1 were typed in about 620-640 donors, DQA1 in roughly 500, DPA1 in over 600, and DPB1 in approximately 450. Class I and class II HLA loci were covered by the typing at four-digit resolution. Roughly 300 gigabases of sequencing data and tens of millions of unique TCR sequences were included in an early release covering under 650 HLA-typed donors. The aim of the study was to test whether cataloging public T cell receptors could identify signatures of past pathogen exposure. An earlier analysis of 500 to 650 of the donors applied high-throughput TCR beta sequencing to assess whether each TCR beta V gene segment acted as functional or pseudogenic. All discovery cohort repertoires had been generated on a single sequencing platform.

In regard to this clone: Its recognized antigen is unknown. No clone much larger than this one lies a single base away; base qualities are absent.

The method behind the library was the immunoSEQ multiplex PCR assay. For the multiplex PCR, a mixture combining 60 forward primers for TCR Vbeta segments and 13 reverse primers for TCR Jbeta segments was used. The CDR3 region of rearranged TCR beta genes was amplified from genomic DNA by a multiplex PCR assay. On the Illumina HiSeq System, the amplified TCR beta libraries were sequenced as 87-base-pair reads. The authors' analysis ran thus. A later analysis counted around 72 million unique TCR beta chains across the 550 to 700 repertoires, and about 10 million of these chains were shared by at least two donors. To remove PCR and sequencing errors, raw reads were error-corrected and collapsed into unique sequences using a nearest-neighbor algorithm that merged closely related sequences. V, D and J gene segments were assigned by aligning CDR3 sequences to IMGT reference sequences. For a sequence to be retained, a match of at least six nucleotides was required to both a V gene segment and a J gene segment. Rearrangements were classified as productive when the CDR3 lacked stop codons and remained in frame with V and J, and all other rearrangements were classified as non-productive. Following IMGT convention, CDR3 was defined as the stretch from the second conserved V-encoded cysteine up to the conserved J-encoded phenylalanine. The earlier analysis of about 560 of the donors excluded any sequence lacking an unambiguous match to a single V gene segment. An earlier analysis of approximately 590 of the donors classified V segments as functional when productive rearrangements were above 56.7% and as segregating when the standard deviation between donors was above 5%. A statistical classification framework was built for diagnosing cytomegalovirus status from the catalog of TCR beta chain sequences. V and J gene assignment, in a later analysis, came from comparing TCR nucleotide sequences with IMGT/GENE-DB human TR gene sequences. In a later analysis, CDR3 sequences and most-parsimonious VDJ recombination scenarios were assigned using the TCRdist pipeline. In a later analysis, every TCR beta chain was defined by the combination of its CDR3 amino acid sequence and its V-gene family, and reads without a unique V-gene family were dropped. In a later analysis, some 600 highly shared, low-generation-probability nucleotide sequences were removed to address suspected cross-contamination and a sequencing artifact. A later analysis calculated a clonal expansion index for each public chain from normalized within-repertoire ranks of inferred template counts. In a later analysis, generation probabilities were computed using a VDJ recombination model fitted to out-of-frame rearrangements, and the results were checked against IGoR. A later analysis scored TCR-TCR, TCR-HLA and TCR-CMV co-occurrence with hypergeometric tests, applying a repertoire-size bias correction to TCR pairs. To estimate false discovery rates, a later analysis permuted the HLA or CMV assignments 20 times. In a later analysis, co-occurring TCRs were grouped using DBSCAN, and TCRdist sequence similarity was added for clustering within HLA-allele-positive subsets. For co-occurrence clustering, repertoires with fewer than 30,000 or more than 120,000 public chains were excluded, along with 4 to 6 repertoires with anomalous nucleotide sharing. Sourced from immuneACCESS, this table was stored by TCRdb with only in-frame sequences that have V and J called. A share of the clones is absent; for the studies checked, an unresolved V gene accounts for under half, and the remainder has no known explanation. That table is the source of V, J and clone size, and D and trimming were worked out from the DNA. This sample lists 50,000 to 70,000 clones; 65% to 80% were detected once. The ten biggest clones cover roughly 6.4% of the sample.

The study at large found these results: In a later analysis, HLA-associated TCR beta chains showed more clonal expansion and lower generation probabilities than non-associated chains that were equally common. A group of highly shared sequence variants was considered likely to be a technical artifact of the sequencing pipeline. The 87-base-pair reads could not distinguish some IMGT-functional V segments, including TRBV6-2 and TRBV6-3, so those segments were excluded. Sequencing depth was assumed to be roughly uniform across donors in the presence/absence analyses, though that assumption may not hold. The study gave a list of some 150 TCR beta chains associated with cytomegalovirus. A later analysis found that TCR association rates varied across HLA loci, with DRB1 alleles showing the most associated TCRs and HLA-C alleles the fewest. Most TCR sequences were observed very rarely across donors, whereas some public TCRs were present in many individuals. In an earlier analysis of approximately 600 of the donors, most TCR beta V segments were observed in productive rearrangements about 87% or about 30% of the time, broadly matching IMGT annotations. In a later analysis, most CMV-associated TCR beta chains were found to appear HLA-restricted, with HLA associations seemingly driven largely by CMV exposure. A later analysis associated 16,951 TCR beta sequences with specific HLA alleles at a false discovery rate of 0.05. The only immune exposure information available for the cohort was CMV serostatus. In this cohort, only TCR beta chains were sequenced, and detectable features were limited by the absence of alpha or paired-chain data. The authors suggested that the approach could potentially be generalized to other disease states and immunological phenotypes. According to a later analysis, parvovirus B19, influenza, CMV and Epstein-Barr virus appeared linked to several top co-occurrence clusters. HLA typing was unavailable for some donors at each locus, so association tests used only the typed subset. Linkage disequilibrium might explain the correlated functional status among segregating V segments, but an unknown experimental factor could not be excluded. Seventeen rarely observed V segments, including chromosome 9 orphons, were excluded from the earlier analysis of about 610 of the donors because counts were too low. Strong co-occurrence of HLA alleles, especially DR and DQ, made assigning TCR associations to individual alleles difficult. In vitro tests confirmed that three of the cytomegalovirus-associated TCR beta chains recognize cytomegalovirus antigens. According to a later genetic analysis, donors in an Asian-associated ancestry cluster had fewer N-insertions in productive TCRs than the approximately 700-donor mean. A further reported finding was that TCR beta sequences accurately predicted the HLA-A and HLA-B alleles for most subjects in the first cohort. V-gene and J-gene trimming of TCR beta chains was associated with a missense DCLRE1C variant in a later genetic analysis, and the association was replicated in an independent cohort. The classifier was reported to diagnose cytomegalovirus status with high specificity and sensitivity in both the original and validation cohorts.

The CDR3 contains 16 residues, cysteine and phenylalanine counted. Only CDR3 DNA is held: 48 bases, read in frame from base 1. CDR1 is given as MNHEY and CDR2 as SVGAGI, both from the germline V gene. A distance of 17 bases separates the germline ends of V and J, which lose 2 bases and 4 bases respectively. The cohort consisted of 670 or so healthy bone marrow donors. Cohort members were all nominally healthy when sampled, although unrecorded immune exposures were likely present. The donor was CMV seropositive and belonged to the group of 250 to 300 seropositive cohort members. A peripheral blood sample was provided by each donor, and peripheral blood mononuclear cells were used for TCR beta sequencing. Genomic DNA extraction from the blood cell samples was performed with the Qiagen DNeasy Blood Extraction Kit.

The sequenced sample was PBMCs. The sequence joins TRBV6-5 to TRBJ2-5; a tentative D match to TRBD2 spans 6 bases. The receptor comes from a man in his thirties or forties in good health and CMV-seropositive. CDR3 protein: CASSYGPGDPLETQYF. The nucleotides read TGTGCCAGCAGTTACGGGCCGGGGGACCCCTTAGAGACCCAGTACTTC.